What follows is one T cell receptor (delta chain) and its context. TCRdb re-analyzed the reads via CATT. The top ten hold roughly 9.7% of the sample, which has thousands of delta-chain clones, more than 4% seen once. This entry is derived from a study of gamma-delta chains in newborns, infants, children. Across the study: Innate gammadelta T cells reportedly expand polyclonally right after birth, driven by microbial exposure, per the title.

CDR1 is GEAIGNYY and CDR2 is EKD in the germline V gene. V was shortened by 3 bases and J by 5 bases, with 9 bases between the two germline ends. The CDR3 runs to 12 residues. Specimen: blood. The chain carries TRDV2 and TRDJ1; D unclear. This sequence originates from a child who was a newborn, infant or young child, either healthy, febrile or measles-vaccinated (not recorded which). CDR3 sequence: CACDASRDKLIF. The CDR3 coding sequence is TGTGCCTGTGACGCTTCACGAGATAAACTCATCTTT.